These 22 T cell receptor beta chains share one sample of origin, sequenced in a study of T cell repertoires in cytomegalovirus infection. The antigens for these receptors are not known. TCRdb re-analysed the reads in MiXCR, keeping a single row per CDR3 protein. Here the sample spans 700,000 to 950,000 distinct CDR3 sequences, over 25% being singletons. The sample consisted of cultured CD8+ T cells from PBMCs, taken from culture after CMV antigen stimulation. Receptors originate from a human donor in good health (CMV status not recorded). Some clones in this sample may be carry-over from other donors' samples.

V and J are TRBV6-6 and TRBJ2-7; tentative D call: TRBD2 (5 bases). The V gene's germline CDR1 is MNHNY and CDR2 SVGAGI (reference sequence). CDR3 length: 15 residues. V was shortened by 6 bases and J by 0 bases, with 15 bases between the two germline ends. CDR3 in DNA: TGTGCCAGCAGAGCTAGGGAGTACAGCTCCTACGAGCAGTACTTC. Its protein product is CASRAREYSSYEQYF.

The gene calls are TRBV18 and TRBJ2-5, with D possibly matching TRBD1 (6 bases). The germline V gene has CDR1 KGHSH and CDR2 LQKENI. The CDR3 length is 17 residues. Trimming pared 4 bases from V and 5 bases from J, leaving 23 bases between. CDR3 in amino acids: CASSLLDRPYLGETQYF. As DNA, the CDR3 is TGTGCCAGCTCACTGCTCGACAGGCCTTATTTGGGGGAGACCCAGTACTTC.

The chain couples TRBV27 to TRBJ1-2; tentatively, D is TRBD1 (6 bases). Germline-derived CDR1 and CDR2 are MNHEY and SMNVEV (reference sequence). Between the trimmed V and J ends, which lost 4 bases and 4 bases, there was a span of 13 bases. The CDR3 extends over 14 amino acids. The CDR3 DNA follows: TGTGCCAGCAGTTGGGACAAAGGGGTCTATGGCTACACCTTC. It yields the protein CASSWDKGVYGYTF.

This clonotype was seen many times. This chain connects TRBV2 to TRBJ2-2, with a weak D call TRBD1 (5 bases). V was cut by 10 bases and J by 2 bases, with 8 bases left in between. Germline values: CDR1 SNHLY, CDR2 FYNNEI. This CDR3 is built from 12 residues. CDR3 protein: CAKDRNTGELFF. Here the CDR3 DNA reads TGTGCCAAAGACAGAAACACCGGGGAGCTGTTTTTT. Supplemented by reference TRBV2 and TRBJ2-2, the full variable domain reads EPEVTQTPSHQVTQMGQEVILRCVPISNHLYFYWYRQILGQKVEFLVSFYNNEISEKSEIFDDQFSVERPDGSNFTLKIRSTKLEDSAMYFCAKDRNTGELFFGEGSRLTVL.

V is TRBV6-5 and J is TRBJ2-5; D is perhaps TRBD2 (6 bases). V was clipped by 0 bases and J by 4 bases, with 12 bases between them. This CDR3 has 15 residues. Germline CDR1 reads MNHEY; CDR2 reads SVGAGI. The CDR3 reads CASSYSAGSGETQYF. The CDR3 DNA reads as TGTGCCAGCAGTTACTCTGCGGGGTCCGGAGAGACCCAGTACTTC.

This clonotype was recorded at least ten times. J is TRBJ1-1 and V is TRBV6-1; 9 bases are shared with TRBD1. Germline V gene data show CDR1 as MNHNS and CDR2 as SASEGT. V lost 4 bases and J lost 6; bases outside the gene matches: 3. The CDR3 contains 13 residues. The CDR3 DNA sequence: TGTGCCAGCAGTGGGACAGGGGTCTCTGAAGCTTTCTTT. Protein: CASSGTGVSEAFF.

This clonotype has only a few counts. The gene calls are TRBV5-6 and TRBJ1-6; possibly TRBD1 for D (5 bases). CDR3 length: 16 amino acids. Deletions cut 5 bases from V and 0 bases from J, with 12 bases between. The germline V gene encodes CDR1 SGHDT and CDR2 YYEEEE. CDR3 amino acids: CASRQTGSSYNSPLHF. DNA of the CDR3: TGTGCCAGCAGACAAACAGGATCCTCCTATAATTCACCCCTCCACTTT.

The sample holds a few counts of this clonotype. The V and J genes are TRBV7-2 and TRBJ2-3, with D perhaps TRBD2 (7 bases). This CDR3 is built from 16 residues. V was cut by 5 bases and J by 0 bases, with 15 bases left in between. Germline CDR1 reads SGHTA; CDR2 reads FQGNSA. The CDR3 nucleotides read TGTGCCAGCAGCGGCAGAGGGGGGGGGAGCACAGATACGCAGTATTTT. It specifies CASSGRGGGSTDTQYF.

V gene TRBV12-3 or TRBV12-4 combines with J gene TRBJ1-1; no firm D call. V lost 3 bases and J 10 bases, leaving 15 bases between the germline ends. The CDR3 covers 13 residues. CDR3 amino acids: CASSFSRWVGAFF. The CDR3 region has the DNA TGTGCCAGCAGTTTTTCTAGGTGGGTCGGAGCTTTCTTT.

This clonotype was picked up many times. CDR3 sequence reads: CASSWTPPSPNQPQHF. The CDR3 nucleotides read TGTGCCAGCAGTTGGACACCACCAAGCCCCAATCAGCCCCAGCATTTT. The rearrangement links TRBV6-5 to TRBJ1-5; D perhaps matches TRBD1 (5 bases). Germline V lookup: CDR1 MNHEY, CDR2 SVGAGI. CDR3 length: 16 amino acids. V lost 4 bases, J lost 3 bases, and 16 bases lay in between.

The chain combines TRBV7-6 with TRBJ2-7; no clear D. CDR3 size: 16 residues. V lost 1 base and J 0 bases, leaving 13 bases between the germline ends. Germline assignment: CDR1 SGHVS and CDR2 FNYEAQ. The CDR3 nucleotides are TGTGCCAGCAGCTTAGTGACCCGATCCGGCTCCTACGAGCAGTACGTC. Amino acid sequence: CASSLVTRSGSYEQYV.

This clonotype was found many times. The gene calls are TRBV2 and TRBJ2-4, with TRBD2 matching over 8 bases. Germline-derived CDR1 and CDR2 are SNHLY and FYNNEI. V lost 4 bases and J lost 2; bases outside the gene matches: 7. This CDR3 has 16 residues. The CDR3 coding sequence is TGTGCCAGCAGTGGGAAGCGGGGGTCCTCCAAAAACATTCAGTACTTC. This gives the protein CASSGKRGSSKNIQYF. Filled out from reference TRBV2 and TRBJ2-4, the complete variable domain reads EPEVTQTPSHQVTQMGQEVILRCVPISNHLYFYWYRQILGQKVEFLVSFYNNEISEKSEIFDDQFSVERPDGSNFTLKIRSTKLEDSAMYFCASSGKRGSSKNIQYFGAGTRLSVL.

This clonotype was picked up a small number of times. V usage is TRBV6-5 and J usage is TRBJ1-1; D gene unclear. CDR1 is MNHEY, CDR2 SVGAGI, per germline. CDR3 size: 15 residues. V was pared by 6 bases and J by 4 bases, with 18 bases between. The CDR3 sequence: CASSMDHPVSTEAFF. Here the CDR3 DNA reads TGTGCCAGCAGCATGGACCACCCCGTTAGCACTGAAGCTTTCTTT.

The sample holds a few counts of this clonotype. The CDR3 nucleotides are TGTGCCAGCCCACGATACGGGGCAGGGAAGGGCTACACCTTC. Amino acids: CASPRYGAGKGYTF. V and J are TRBV2 and TRBJ1-2; perhaps TRBD1 as D (5 bases). Per the germline V gene, CDR1 is SNHLY and CDR2 is FYNNEI. CDR3 length: 14 residues. With 8 bases removed from V and 8 bases from J, the gap between germline ends came to 21 bases.

The chain has TRBV11-2 and TRBJ2-5; tentative D call: TRBD1 (6 bases). CDR1 is SGHAT and CDR2 is FQNNGV in the germline V gene. Deletions cut 2 bases from V and 4 bases from J, with 17 bases between. The CDR3 runs to 16 residues. The CDR3 protein is CASSLSNRDGRETQYF. CDR3 DNA sequence: TGTGCCAGCAGCTTATCCAACAGGGATGGTCGAGAGACCCAGTACTTC.

The rearrangement joins TRBV29-1 to TRBJ1-2; D gene ambiguous. With 2 bases removed from V and 6 bases from J, the gap between germline ends came to 10 bases. From germline, CDR1 is SQVTM and CDR2 ANQGSEA. CDR3 length equals 12 residues. In DNA, the CDR3 is TGCAGCGTTGAATCCCTGGACGATGGCTACACCTTC. It yields the protein CSVESLDDGYTF.

This chain connects TRBV9 to TRBJ1-3; D gene unclear. CDR1 and CDR2 from the germline V gene are SGDLS and YYNGEE. This CDR3 is built from 18 residues. Trimming removed 4 bases at V and 0 bases at J, with 20 bases between. The CDR3 coding sequence is TGTGCCAGCAGCTCCCCGGGTTGGGCCCCAAGCTCTGGAAACACCATATATTTT. Encoded protein: CASSSPGWAPSSGNTIYF.

At least ten counts were recorded for this clonotype. The chain employs TRBV7-9 and TRBJ1-4; the D is unclear. V was cut by 5 bases and J by 7 bases, with 5 bases left in between. Germline CDR1 and CDR2: SEHNR and FQNEAQ (reference sequence). The CDR3 sequence is 11 residues long. The DNA of the CDR3 is TGTGCCAGCAGCCAAGGTGAAAAACTGTTTTTT. This encodes CASSQGEKLFF.

This clonotype occurred a few times. V gene TRBV12-3 or TRBV12-4 combines with J gene TRBJ2-3; TRBD2 might be the D (6 bases). The CDR3 has 13 residues. The ends were cut back, 6 bases at V and 1 base at J, with 8 bases in the middle. In DNA form, the CDR3 reads TGTGCCAGCAGGGAGCGGGGCACAGATACGCAGTATTTT. Translated: CASRERGTDTQYF.

This clonotype occurred a few times. The CDR3 DNA reads as TGTGCCAGCAGTTCGCGGGGGAAAAGTGAGCAGTACGTC. Its translation is CASSSRGKSEQYV. The rearrangement uses TRBV27 and TRBJ2-7; TRBD2 aligns across 7 bases. Trimming at V came to 4 bases and at J to 7 bases, leaving 7 bases not matched to a gene. Per germline, CDR1 MNHEY and CDR2 SMNVEV (reference sequence). The CDR3 consists of 13 residues.

This chain connects TRBV29-1 to TRBJ1-1; D is perhaps TRBD1 (6 bases). The CDR3 runs 12 residues. Looked up from germline, CDR1 is SQVTM and CDR2 is ANQGSEA. Trimming cost V 4 bases and J 5 bases, with 11 bases left between them. The CDR3 bases are TGCAGCGTTGCACCAGGGGCGACTGAAGCTTTCTTT. It translates to CSVAPGATEAFF.

This clonotype came up a few times. The J gene is TRBJ1-2, the V gene TRBV7-9; possibly TRBD1 for D (5 bases). There are 15 residues in the CDR3. Germline V gene sequence: CDR1 SEHNR, CDR2 FQNEAQ (reference sequence). V was clipped by 5 bases and J by 4 bases, with 17 bases between them. CDR3 sequence (DNA): TGTGCCAGCAGCGACGTCCAGGGCGGGAGCTATGGCTACACCTTC. Its translation: CASSDVQGGSYGYTF.